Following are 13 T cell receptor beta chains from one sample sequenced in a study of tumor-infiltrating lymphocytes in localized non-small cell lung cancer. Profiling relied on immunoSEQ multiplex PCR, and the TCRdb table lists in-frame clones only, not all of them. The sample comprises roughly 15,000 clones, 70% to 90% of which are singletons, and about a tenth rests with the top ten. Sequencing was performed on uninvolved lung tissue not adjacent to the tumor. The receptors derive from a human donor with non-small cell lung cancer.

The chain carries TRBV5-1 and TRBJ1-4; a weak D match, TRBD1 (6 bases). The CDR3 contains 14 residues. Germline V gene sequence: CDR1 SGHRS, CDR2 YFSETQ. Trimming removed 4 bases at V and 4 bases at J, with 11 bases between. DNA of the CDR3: TGCGCCAGCAGCCCCGGACAGATTAATGAAAAACTGTTTTTT. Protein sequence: CASSPGQINEKLFF.

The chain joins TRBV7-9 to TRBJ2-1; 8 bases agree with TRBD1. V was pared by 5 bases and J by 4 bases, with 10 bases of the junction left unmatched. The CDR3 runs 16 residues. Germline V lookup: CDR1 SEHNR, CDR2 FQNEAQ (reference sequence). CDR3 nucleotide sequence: TGTGCCAGCAGCCCCCTAGGACAGGGTCGGTACAATGAGCAGTTCTTC. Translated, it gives CASSPLGQGRYNEQFF.

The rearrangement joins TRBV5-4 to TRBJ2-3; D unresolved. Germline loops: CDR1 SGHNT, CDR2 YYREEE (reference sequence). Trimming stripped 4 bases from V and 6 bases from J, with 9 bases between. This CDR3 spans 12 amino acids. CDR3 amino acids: CASSTDWDTQYF. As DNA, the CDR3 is TGTGCCAGCAGCACTGACTGGGATACGCAGTATTTT.

The CDR3 region is CASSPGQGAGGYTF. Written as DNA, the CDR3 is TGTGCCAGCAGCCCTGGACAGGGGGCAGGGGGCTACACCTTC. The chain is built from TRBV5-6 and TRBJ1-2; 11 nucleotides line up with TRBD1. J was trimmed by 8 bases and V by 4 bases; bases with no gene match: 7. The CDR3 is 14 residues long. CDR1 is SGHDT, CDR2 YYEEEE, per germline.

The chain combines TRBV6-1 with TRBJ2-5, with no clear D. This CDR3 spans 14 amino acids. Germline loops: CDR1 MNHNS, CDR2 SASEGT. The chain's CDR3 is CANSRFWASETQYF. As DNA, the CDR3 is TGTGCTAACAGCCGTTTTTGGGCGAGCGAGACCCAGTACTTC.

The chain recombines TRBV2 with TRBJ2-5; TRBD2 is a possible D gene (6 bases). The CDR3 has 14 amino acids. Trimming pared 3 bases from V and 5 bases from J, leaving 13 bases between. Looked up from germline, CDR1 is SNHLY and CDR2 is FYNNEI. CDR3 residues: CASSEGGRVETQYF. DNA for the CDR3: TGTGCCAGCAGTGAGGGAGGCAGGGTGGAGACCCAGTACTTC.

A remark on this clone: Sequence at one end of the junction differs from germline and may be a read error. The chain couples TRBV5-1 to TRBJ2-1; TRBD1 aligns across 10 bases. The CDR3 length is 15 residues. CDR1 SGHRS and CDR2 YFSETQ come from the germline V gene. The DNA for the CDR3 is TGCGCCAGCAGCGACAGACGACAGGGGGCTAGTAGGGAGCTCTTC. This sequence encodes CASSDRRQGASRELF.

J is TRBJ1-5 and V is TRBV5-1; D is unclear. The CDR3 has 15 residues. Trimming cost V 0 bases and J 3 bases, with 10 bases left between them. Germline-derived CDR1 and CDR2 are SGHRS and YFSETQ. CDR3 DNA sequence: TGCGCCAGCAGCTTGGGGGCCGGTCTCAATCAGCCCCAGCATTTT. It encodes CASSLGAGLNQPQHF.

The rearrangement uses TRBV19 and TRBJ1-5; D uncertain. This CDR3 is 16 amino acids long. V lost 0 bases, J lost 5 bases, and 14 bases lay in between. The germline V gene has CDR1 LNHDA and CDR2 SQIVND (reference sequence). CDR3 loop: CASSIDVTRWDQPQHF. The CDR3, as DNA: TGTGCCAGTAGTATAGATGTGACAAGATGGGATCAGCCCCAGCATTTT.

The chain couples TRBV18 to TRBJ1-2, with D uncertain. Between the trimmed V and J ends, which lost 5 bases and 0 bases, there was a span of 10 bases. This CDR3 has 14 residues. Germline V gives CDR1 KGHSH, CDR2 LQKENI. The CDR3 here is CASSDNRANYGYTF. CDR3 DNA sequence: TGTGCCAGCTCAGATAACAGAGCTAACTATGGCTACACCTTC.

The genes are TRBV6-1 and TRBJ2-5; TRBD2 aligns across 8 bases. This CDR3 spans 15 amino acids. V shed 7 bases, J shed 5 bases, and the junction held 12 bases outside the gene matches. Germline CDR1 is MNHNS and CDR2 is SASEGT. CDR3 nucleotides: TGTGCCAGCACCCACCGGGGGGGGGACGGGGAGACCCAGTACTTC. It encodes CASTHRGGDGETQYF.

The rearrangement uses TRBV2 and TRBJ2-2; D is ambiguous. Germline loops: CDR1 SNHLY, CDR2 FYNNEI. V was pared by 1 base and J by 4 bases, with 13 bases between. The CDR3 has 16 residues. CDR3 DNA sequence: TGTGCCAGCAGTGAAGAGGTCCTAGGTGGCACCGGGGAGCTGTTTTTT. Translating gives CASSEEVLGGTGELFF.

The CDR3 DNA reads TGTGCCAGCAGCTTAGGCGGCGGCAGTACATATGATACGCAGTATTTT. Protein sequence: CASSLGGGSTYDTQYF. This sequence joins TRBV11-1 and TRBJ2-3, with unresolved D. CDR1 and CDR2 (germline): SGHAT, FQDESV (reference sequence). The V end was cut by 1 base, the J end by 6 bases, with 17 bases between. The CDR3 has 16 amino acids.